A selection of T cell receptor beta chains follows, all from one sample in a study of CXCR3-negative and CXCR3-positive naive CD8 T cells. TCRdb processed the 5' RACE reads again and assigns one entry to each CDR3 protein, with no DNA. The sample data list fewer than 65,000 distinct CDR3 sequences. What was sequenced was naive CXCR3+ CD8+ T cells from blood. The receptors originated from a human donor in good health. Some clones in this sample may be carry-over from other donors' samples. Each CDR3 is given with its conserved first and last residue. Fields, in order: V gene, J gene, CDR3 protein.

v_gene: TRBV28; j_gene: TRBJ2-1; CDR3aa: CASSSRGSFNEQFF
v_gene: TRBV12-3/TRBV12-4; j_gene: TRBJ2-3; CDR3aa: CASSFEGLDTDTQYF
v_gene: TRBV29-1; j_gene: TRBJ2-7; CDR3aa: CSVDTGTAYEQYF
v_gene: TRBV20-1; j_gene: TRBJ2-1; CDR3aa: CSARDNSYNEQFF
v_gene: TRBV7-3; j_gene: TRBJ2-5; CDR3aa: CASSSPDKYQETQYF
v_gene: TRBV7-9; j_gene: TRBJ2-1; CDR3aa: CASSLELALNPRSYNEQFF
v_gene: TRBV6-2/TRBV6-3; j_gene: TRBJ2-3; CDR3aa: CASSTHPTDTQYF
v_gene: TRBV28; j_gene: TRBJ2-3; CDR3aa: CASSLVGVDTQYF
v_gene: TRBV27; j_gene: TRBJ2-4; CDR3aa: CASSTRQGATGNIQYF
v_gene: TRBV28; j_gene: TRBJ2-5; CDR3aa: CASSLQEYQETQYF
v_gene: TRBV15; j_gene: TRBJ2-7; CDR3aa: CATRQSTRFEQYF
v_gene: TRBV7-6; j_gene: TRBJ2-3; CDR3aa: CASSLAEGLAVEDTQYF
v_gene: TRBV12-3/TRBV12-4; j_gene: TRBJ2-7; CDR3aa: CASSFGTGSYEQYF
v_gene: TRBV7-3; j_gene: TRBJ2-1; CDR3aa: CASSLGQGSEDEQFF
v_gene: TRBV27; j_gene: TRBJ1-2; CDR3aa: CASSLGQGTNYGYTF
v_gene: TRBV7-9; j_gene: TRBJ2-7; CDR3aa: CASSNGYLGWEQYF
v_gene: TRBV29-1; j_gene: TRBJ2-2; CDR3aa: CSVSGVVTGELFF
v_gene: TRBV20-1; j_gene: TRBJ2-7; CDR3aa: CSARDRSNYEQYF
v_gene: TRBV29-1; j_gene: TRBJ2-3; CDR3aa: CSVYRGLTDTQYF
v_gene: TRBV11-3; j_gene: TRBJ2-2; CDR3aa: CASSPPGLAGTGELFF
v_gene: TRBV9; j_gene: TRBJ2-6; CDR3aa: CASSGTRSSGANVLTF
v_gene: TRBV12-3/TRBV12-4; j_gene: TRBJ1-1; CDR3aa: CASDWGGGRWTEAFF
v_gene: TRBV29-1; j_gene: TRBJ2-1; CDR3aa: CSVGQGGNEQFF
v_gene: TRBV2; j_gene: TRBJ2-7; CDR3aa: CASSVPAGSSYEQYF
v_gene: TRBV29-1; j_gene: TRBJ2-1; CDR3aa: CSVGDRGSYEQFF
v_gene: TRBV28; j_gene: TRBJ2-1; CDR3aa: CASSSPGHGGNEQFF
v_gene: TRBV27; j_gene: TRBJ1-2; CDR3aa: CASSLWSGKGGYTF
v_gene: TRBV10-3; j_gene: TRBJ2-3; CDR3aa: CAISDSGGADTDTQYF
v_gene: TRBV28; j_gene: TRBJ1-1; CDR3aa: CASSPRYFGQLNTEAFF
v_gene: TRBV5-5; j_gene: TRBJ2-2; CDR3aa: CASSLYIVGGELFF
v_gene: TRBV7-8; j_gene: TRBJ2-5; CDR3aa: CASSLAELAGKETQYF
v_gene: TRBV28; j_gene: TRBJ2-7; CDR3aa: CASSLVGTGVYEQYF
v_gene: TRBV3-1; j_gene: TRBJ1-5; CDR3aa: CASSQESGQGSNQPQHF
v_gene: TRBV5-1; j_gene: TRBJ1-1; CDR3aa: CASSLWGAPGTTNTEAFF
v_gene: TRBV7-9; j_gene: TRBJ2-1; CDR3aa: CASSLVSNSGQGFF
v_gene: TRBV4-3; j_gene: TRBJ1-3; CDR3aa: CASSQVQGSPSGNTIYF
v_gene: TRBV29-1; j_gene: TRBJ1-1; CDR3aa: CSVTRMNTEAFF
v_gene: TRBV7-9; j_gene: TRBJ2-1; CDR3aa: CASSLGREQFF
v_gene: TRBV29-1; j_gene: TRBJ2-2; CDR3aa: CSVVAPNTGELFF
v_gene: TRBV7-6; j_gene: TRBJ2-1; CDR3aa: CASSPGPNACNEQFF
v_gene: TRBV27; j_gene: TRBJ1-2; CDR3aa: CASSLKPGTASSYGYTF
v_gene: TRBV7-6; j_gene: TRBJ2-2; CDR3aa: CASSLLVNPDNTGELFF
v_gene: TRBV7-3; j_gene: TRBJ1-1; CDR3aa: CASSLTGGNTEAFF
v_gene: TRBV29-1; j_gene: TRBJ2-7; CDR3aa: CSVYKGSYEQYF
v_gene: TRBV20-1; j_gene: TRBJ1-5; CDR3aa: CSARDRDLGYDQPQHF
v_gene: TRBV29-1; j_gene: TRBJ2-1; CDR3aa: CSVEVYGNEQFF
v_gene: TRBV28; j_gene: TRBJ2-3; CDR3aa: CASSLREYTDTQYF
v_gene: TRBV6-6; j_gene: TRBJ1-6; CDR3aa: CASGFMDRFNSPLHF
v_gene: TRBV28; j_gene: TRBJ2-3; CDR3aa: CASSLNSATDTQYF
v_gene: TRBV6-2/TRBV6-3; j_gene: TRBJ2-1; CDR3aa: CASSLRASYNEQFF
v_gene: TRBV14; j_gene: TRBJ2-7; CDR3aa: CASSQERGYEQYF
v_gene: TRBV14; j_gene: TRBJ1-1; CDR3aa: CASSPQGEFTEAFF
v_gene: TRBV7-8; j_gene: TRBJ2-1; CDR3aa: CASSRDSSYNEQFF
v_gene: TRBV7-6; j_gene: TRBJ2-1; CDR3aa: CASSPPTSGRDNEQFF
v_gene: TRBV15; j_gene: TRBJ1-3; CDR3aa: CATSRVGTVNTIYF
v_gene: TRBV29-1; j_gene: TRBJ2-7; CDR3aa: CSVVGDGDYEQYF
v_gene: TRBV7-8; j_gene: TRBJ2-1; CDR3aa: CASSLSGGGWDEQFF
v_gene: TRBV4-2; j_gene: TRBJ2-5; CDR3aa: CASSQGPVGETQYF
v_gene: TRBV6-2/TRBV6-3; j_gene: TRBJ2-7; CDR3aa: CASSYSSASEQHF